This T cell receptor beta chain originates from a study of blood T cell repertoires in COVID-19. Study summary: The samples span acute and convalescent COVID-19 from the United States, Italy and Spain. Sources were T cells, B-cell-depleted T cells, or PBMCs; the material itself was cDNA or gDNA.

In the original processing: Quantification of nucleated cells was approximated via reference gene primer amplification. Generated by immunoSEQ multiplex PCR, the TCRdb table keeps only in-frame clones and is missing some. V, J and clone size derive from that table, while D and trimming were established from the DNA sequence. The sample comprises approximately 210,000 clones, 84% of which are singletons, and over 9.5% rests with the top ten. Patients of the Seattle cohort, enrolled during active infection, were followed longitudinally. Germline lookup yields CDR1 KGHDR and CDR2 SFDVKD. The CDR3 contains 17 residues. J lost 10 bases, V lost 3 bases, and 15 bases had no gene match.

Input material: peripheral blood. This rearrangement joins TRBV24-1 to TRBJ2-1; TRBD2 matches 9 bases. The clonotype originates from a woman of 80 years or more with COVID-19, enrolled during active disease. The CDR3 DNA reads as TGTGCCACCAGTGATCTGTTGACTAGCGGTGCTTTGGGGGAGCAGTTCTTC. It translates to CATSDLLTSGALGEQFF.